Presented here are 27 T cell receptor beta chains from one specimen sequenced in a study of identifying expanded T cells in peripheral blood. Sequencing used immunoSEQ multiplex PCR; TCRdb keeps in-frame clones, though not all of them. The sample includes around 82,000 clones, 84% of them seen just once. The sequenced sample was blood. Every receptor here comes from a person between 18 and 75 years old in good health.

The sample holds a few counts of this clone. The genes are TRBV28 and TRBJ1-1; D is perhaps TRBD1 (6 bases). Between the trimmed V and J ends, which lost 8 bases and 6 bases, there was a span of 13 bases. The CDR3 sequence is 12 residues long. Germline assignment: CDR1 MDHEN and CDR2 SYDVKM. The CDR3 DNA sequence: TGTGCCAGCGGTAAGGGGGGACCTGAAGCTTTCTTT. It encodes CASGKGGPEAFF.

This clone came up a few times. The sample has other DNA sequences that encode this CDR3 too. The chain uses TRBV6-5 and TRBJ1-4; 8 bases match TRBD1. Trimming at V came to 6 bases and at J to 6 bases, leaving 3 bases not matched to a gene. This CDR3 region has 13 residues. The germline gives CDR1 MNHEY, CDR2 SVGAGI. DNA for the CDR3: TGTGCCAGCAGGGACAGGGTGTATGAAAAACTGTTTTTT. Translated, it gives CASRDRVYEKLFF.

The chain joins TRBV27 to TRBJ2-3; D gene uncertain. With 6 bases removed from V and 4 bases from J, the gap between germline ends came to 14 bases. Germline CDR1 and CDR2: MNHEY and SMNVEV (reference sequence). The CDR3 covers 14 residues. DNA for the CDR3: TGTGCCAGCAGCCGCAACGGTATCGCAGATACGCAGTATTTT. It codes for CASSRNGIADTQYF.

This clone was found many times. The chain couples TRBV9 to TRBJ1-2; a possible D gene is TRBD1 (5 bases). This CDR3 has 14 amino acids. Trimming took off 0 bases at V and 4 bases at J, with 10 bases between the two ends. Germline CDR1 and CDR2: SGDLS and YYNGEE. CDR3 DNA: TGTGCCAGCAGCGTAGAGGGGAGAGCCTATGGCTACACCTTC. The encoded protein is CASSVEGRAYGYTF.

This chain links TRBV5-1 with TRBJ1-1; D call uncertain. Germline V CDR1 and CDR2: SGHRS, YFSETQ. The CDR3 runs to 12 residues. V gave up 0 bases and J gave up 6 bases, with 6 bases separating them. This CDR3 is CASSLDVAEAFF. In nucleotides, the CDR3 is TGCGCCAGCAGCTTGGATGTGGCTGAAGCTTTCTTT.

This rearrangement joins TRBV2 to TRBJ2-7; unclear D gene. There are 14 residues in the CDR3. V was pared by 1 base and J by 2 bases, with 9 bases between. Germline CDR1 SNHLY, CDR2 FYNNEI. The CDR3 is CASSEDLGTYEQYF. The CDR3 DNA reads TGTGCCAGCAGTGAAGATTTAGGTACCTACGAGCAGTACTTC.

V gene TRBV7-8 combines with J gene TRBJ2-7; TRBD1 agrees at 7 bases. The junction had 10 bases not matched to a gene; V was cut back by 6 bases and J by 5 bases. Germline V gives CDR1 SGHVS, CDR2 FQNEAQ. The CDR3 consists of 14 residues. The CDR3 reads CASRGLTGIHEQYF. The CDR3 DNA reads as TGTGCCAGCAGGGGATTGACAGGGATCCACGAGCAGTACTTC.

The genes are TRBV7-2 and TRBJ2-6; D not certain. From germline, CDR1 is SGHTA and CDR2 FQGNSA. This CDR3 has 16 residues. Trimming removed 2 bases at V and 2 bases at J, with 10 bases between. CDR3 nucleotides: TGTGCCAGCAGCTTACTGGGTGTCGCTGGGGCCAACGTCCTGACTTTC. Residues: CASSLLGVAGANVLTF.

The rearrangement uses TRBV18 and TRBJ2-1; the match to TRBD2 covers 9 bases. CDR3 length equals 16 residues. Trimming cost V 3 bases and J 6 bases; bases outside gene matches: 9. Germline values: CDR1 KGHSH, CDR2 LQKENI. The CDR3 DNA follows: TGTGCCAGCTCACCCCTAGGCGGGAGGGAGGGCAATGAGCAGTTCTTC. Translating gives CASSPLGGREGNEQFF.

This sequence joins TRBV6-5 and TRBJ2-7, with D hard to call. Germline V CDR1 and CDR2: MNHEY, SVGAGI. The CDR3 is made up of 15 amino acids. V lost 0 bases and J 0 bases, leaving 9 bases between the germline ends. The CDR3 nucleotides read TGTGCCAGCAGTTACTCTCGGTTACCCTCCTACGAGCAGTACTTC. Its translation: CASSYSRLPSYEQYF.

The chain employs TRBV20-1 and TRBJ2-5; D not resolved. Trimming left V 2 bases short and J 5 bases short, with 3 bases between. Germline V gene sequence: CDR1 DFQATT, CDR2 SNEGSKA (reference sequence). This CDR3 region has 10 residues. This CDR3 reads CSARRETQYF. In DNA form, the CDR3 reads TGCAGTGCTAGAAGGGAGACCCAGTACTTC.

The rearrangement joins TRBV28 to TRBJ1-5; the D is unclear. In germline, CDR1 is MDHEN, CDR2 SYDVKM. V lost 6 bases to trimming and J lost 1 base, with 10 bases between them. The CDR3 covers 14 residues. Here the CDR3 reads CASSLGISNQPQHF. In DNA form, the CDR3 reads TGTGCCAGCAGCCTCGGGATAAGCAATCAGCCCCAGCATTTT.

This chain uses TRBV4-3 with TRBJ2-3, with 9 bases lining up with TRBD2. The V gene's germline CDR1 is LGHNA and CDR2 YSLEER. The CDR3 extends over 17 amino acids. Losses at the gene ends were 0 bases for V and 1 base for J; bases not matched to a gene: 5. This chain's CDR3 is CASSQDGGGRGTDTQYF. In DNA, the CDR3 is TGCGCCAGCAGCCAAGATGGGGGCGGGAGGGGCACAGATACGCAGTATTTT.

This clone was picked up one time. J is TRBJ2-7 and V is TRBV7-2, with 11 nucleotides matching TRBD2. J gave up 3 bases and V 5 bases, and 18 bases lay outside the gene matches. Germline CDR1 is SGHTA and CDR2 is FQGNSA. This CDR3 is built from 19 residues. The CDR3 sequence: CASSTRLAGLLGVVYEQYF. The CDR3 coding sequence is TGTGCCAGCAGCACAAGACTAGCGGGACTATTGGGTGTGGTCTACGAGCAGTACTTC. Full variable domain (missing parts from reference TRBV7-2 and TRBJ2-7): GAGVSQSPSNKVTEKGKDVELRCDPISGHTALYWYRQSLGQGLEFLIYFQGNSAPDKSGLPSDRFSAERTGGSVSTLTIQRTQQEDSAVYLCASSTRLAGLLGVVYEQYFGPGTRLTVT.

The CDR3 coding sequence is TGCGCCAGCAGCTTGGGGGACAGATCTAACTATGGCTACACCTTC. This translates into CASSLGDRSNYGYTF. The chain combines TRBV5-1 with TRBJ1-2; TRBD1 agrees at 7 bases. The CDR3 is 15 residues long. Germline V lookup: CDR1 SGHRS, CDR2 YFSETQ. Trimming cost V 0 bases and J 0 bases; bases outside gene matches: 2.

The J gene is TRBJ1-1, the V gene TRBV6-5; D is undetermined. Germline V gene lookup returns CDR1 MNHEY and CDR2 SVGAGI. Trimming stripped 6 bases from V and 8 bases from J, with 16 bases between. This CDR3 is built from 13 residues. The CDR3 is CASRQYTAGEAFF. CDR3 in DNA: TGTGCCAGCAGACAGTACACTGCGGGGGAAGCTTTCTTT.

The chain recombines TRBV7-2 with TRBJ2-7; 7 bases match TRBD1. Germline CDR1 and CDR2: SGHTA and FQGNSA. V lost 5 bases and J lost 3; bases outside the gene matches: 10. The CDR3 length is 15 residues. CDR3 coding DNA: TGTGCCAGCAGCCCTTGGGACAGTCAAAACTACGAGCAGTACTTC. Translating gives CASSPWDSQNYEQYF.

The genes are TRBV6-5 and TRBJ2-1; D is uncertain. CDR1 is MNHEY and CDR2 is SVGAGI in the germline V gene. Trimming took off 6 bases at V and 7 bases at J, with 13 bases between the two ends. The length of the CDR3 is 13 residues. The CDR3 nucleotides read TGTGCCAGCAGCCTCTTCATGGATAATGAGCAGTTCTTC. Amino acids: CASSLFMDNEQFF.

The chain couples TRBV11-2 to TRBJ1-2; tentatively, D is TRBD1 (5 bases). This CDR3 has 14 residues. Germline loops: CDR1 SGHAT, CDR2 FQNNGV. The V end lost 5 bases, the J end lost 4 bases, and 14 bases lay between the germline ends. Here the CDR3 reads CASSPLSGTYGYTF. In nucleotides, the CDR3 is TGTGCCAGCAGCCCCTTGTCAGGGACCTATGGCTACACCTTC.

The CDR3 reads CASSEGRGATYEQYF. CDR3 coding DNA: TGTGCCAGCAGTGAAGGTAGGGGGGCGACCTACGAGCAGTACTTC. The J gene is TRBJ2-7, the V gene TRBV2; D possibly uses TRBD1 or TRBD2 (6 bases each). V was cut by 1 base and J by 2 bases, with 12 bases left in between. Germline CDR1 reads SNHLY; CDR2 reads FYNNEI. CDR3 length equals 15 residues.

This clone was found a few times. This rearrangement joins TRBV5-6 to TRBJ2-5, with 12 bases aligning to TRBD1. This CDR3 comprises 12 residues. Germline CDR1 reads SGHDT; CDR2 reads YYEEEE. Trimming at V came to 7 bases and at J to 14 bases, leaving 9 bases not matched to a gene. CDR3 bases: TGTGCCAGCCTCTCTATGGGACAGGGGGCCTACTTC. Translated, it gives CASLSMGQGAYF.

The V gene is TRBV28, the J gene TRBJ1-2; 8 bases line up with TRBD1. Looked up from germline, CDR1 is MDHEN and CDR2 is SYDVKM. This CDR3 is built from 12 residues. After removal of 11 bases from V and 5 bases from J, the junction contained 7 bases not matched to a gene. The CDR3 is CAGGDRNYGYTF. CDR3 nucleotides: TGTGCCGGGGGGGACAGGAATTATGGCTACACCTTC.

The rearrangement joins TRBV28 to TRBJ2-1; D unclear. V shed 4 bases and J shed 6 bases, with 10 bases lying between them. Germline V gene data show CDR1 as MDHEN and CDR2 as SYDVKM. The CDR3 has 13 residues. The CDR3 nucleotides are TGTGCCAGCAGTTATCCGGGTGGCAATGAGCAGTTCTTC. It codes for CASSYPGGNEQFF.

In regard to this clone: The sample contains more than one DNA sequence encoding this CDR3. The rearrangement links TRBV5-1 to TRBJ1-1; no reliable D call. This CDR3 spans 13 amino acids. Between the trimmed V and J ends, which lost 2 bases and 0 bases, there was a span of 5 bases. Per germline, CDR1 SGHRS and CDR2 YFSETQ. This chain's CDR3 is CASSFTVNTEAFF. Here the CDR3 DNA reads TGCGCCAGCAGCTTTACAGTGAACACTGAAGCTTTCTTT. Full variable domain (remainder filled in from reference TRBV5-1 and TRBJ1-1): KAGVTQTPRYLIKTRGQQVTLSCSPISGHRSVSWYQQTPGQGLQFLFEYFSETQRNKGNFPGRFSGRQFSNSRSEMNVSTLELGDSALYLCASSFTVNTEAFFGQGTRLTVV.

V gene TRBV6-5 combines with J gene TRBJ1-1; the match to TRBD1 covers 10 bases. Germline-derived CDR1 and CDR2 are MNHEY and SVGAGI. Trimming cost V 6 bases and J 3 bases; bases outside gene matches: 7. CDR3 length: 15 residues. This CDR3 is CASSSSGTGDTEAFF. Written as DNA, the CDR3 is TGTGCCAGCAGCTCGTCCGGGACAGGGGACACTGAAGCTTTCTTT.

The V call is TRBV11-2, the J call TRBJ2-1; D unresolved. Germline-derived CDR1 and CDR2 are SGHAT and FQNNGV. V was pared by 5 bases and J by 0 bases, with 5 bases between. This CDR3 has 13 residues. CDR3 region: CASSPPSYNEQFF. In DNA, the CDR3 is TGTGCCAGCAGCCCACCCTCCTACAATGAGCAGTTCTTC.

This clone was seen a few times. CDR3 in DNA: TGTGCCAGCAGTGGACAGGGGACTCAGCCCCAGCATTTT. It is translated as CASSGQGTQPQHF. The J gene is TRBJ1-5, the V gene TRBV6-1; 8 nucleotides line up with TRBD1. V shed 4 bases, J shed 6 bases, and the junction held 2 bases outside the gene matches. CDR3 size: 13 residues. CDR1 MNHNS and CDR2 SASEGT come from the germline V gene.